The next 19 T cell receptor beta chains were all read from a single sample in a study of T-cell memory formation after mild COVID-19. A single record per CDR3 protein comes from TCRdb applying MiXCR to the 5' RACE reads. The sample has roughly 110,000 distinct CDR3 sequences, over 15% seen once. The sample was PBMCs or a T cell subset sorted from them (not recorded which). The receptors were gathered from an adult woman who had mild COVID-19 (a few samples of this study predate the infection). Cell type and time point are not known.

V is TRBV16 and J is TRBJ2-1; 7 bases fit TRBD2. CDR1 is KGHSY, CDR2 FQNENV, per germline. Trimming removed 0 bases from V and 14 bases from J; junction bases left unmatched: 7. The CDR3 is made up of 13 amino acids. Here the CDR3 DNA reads TGTGCCAGCAGCCAATCGATTGGGGAGGGAAAGTTCTTC. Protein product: CASSQSIGEGKFF.

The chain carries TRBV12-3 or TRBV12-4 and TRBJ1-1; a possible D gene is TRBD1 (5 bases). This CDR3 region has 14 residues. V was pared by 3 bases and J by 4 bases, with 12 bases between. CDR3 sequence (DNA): TGTGCCAGCAGTTTGGGGGAGTCGCGCACTGAAGCTTTCTTT. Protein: CASSLGESRTEAFF.

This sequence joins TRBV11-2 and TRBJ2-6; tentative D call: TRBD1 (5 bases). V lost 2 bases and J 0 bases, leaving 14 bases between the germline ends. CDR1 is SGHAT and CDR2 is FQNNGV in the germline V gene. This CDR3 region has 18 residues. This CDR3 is CASSLNIGASSGANVLTF. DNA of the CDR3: TGTGCCAGCAGCTTAAATATAGGGGCCTCCTCTGGGGCCAACGTCCTGACTTTC.

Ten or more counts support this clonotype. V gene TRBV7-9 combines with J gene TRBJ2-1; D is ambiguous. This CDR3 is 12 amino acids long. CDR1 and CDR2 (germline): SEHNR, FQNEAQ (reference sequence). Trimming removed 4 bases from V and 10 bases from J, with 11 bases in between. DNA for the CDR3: TGTGCCAGCAGCTCCCGGTCCCCCGAGCAGTTCTTC. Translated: CASSSRSPEQFF.

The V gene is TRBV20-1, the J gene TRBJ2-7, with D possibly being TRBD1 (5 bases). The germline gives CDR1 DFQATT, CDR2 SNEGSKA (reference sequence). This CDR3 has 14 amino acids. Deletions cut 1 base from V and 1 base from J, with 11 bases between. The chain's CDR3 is CSARVLGLSYEQYF. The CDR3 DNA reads TGCAGTGCTAGAGTCCTGGGGCTTTCCTACGAGCAGTACTTC.

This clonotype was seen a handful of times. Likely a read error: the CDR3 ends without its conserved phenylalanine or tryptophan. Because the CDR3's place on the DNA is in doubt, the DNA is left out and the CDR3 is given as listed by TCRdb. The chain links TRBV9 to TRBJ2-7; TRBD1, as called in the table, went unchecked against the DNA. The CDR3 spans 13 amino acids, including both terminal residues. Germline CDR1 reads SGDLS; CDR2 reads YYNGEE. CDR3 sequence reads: CASSARKRTERGS.

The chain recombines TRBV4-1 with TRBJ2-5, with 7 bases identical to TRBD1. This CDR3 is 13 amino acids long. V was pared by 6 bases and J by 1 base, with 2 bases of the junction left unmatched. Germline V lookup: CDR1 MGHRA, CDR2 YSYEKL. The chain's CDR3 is CASRGTVQETQYF. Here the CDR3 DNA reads TGCGCCAGCAGGGGGACAGTCCAAGAGACCCAGTACTTC.

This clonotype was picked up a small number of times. The CDR3 region has the DNA TGTGCCAGCAGCGTAGGTGGGGAAACTCGAGCTTTCTTT. Its protein is CASSVGGETRAFF. The chain carries TRBV9 and TRBJ1-1; D not certain. Germline V lookup: CDR1 SGDLS, CDR2 YYNGEE. Between the trimmed V and J ends, which lost 0 bases and 10 bases, there was a span of 13 bases. The CDR3 has 13 residues.

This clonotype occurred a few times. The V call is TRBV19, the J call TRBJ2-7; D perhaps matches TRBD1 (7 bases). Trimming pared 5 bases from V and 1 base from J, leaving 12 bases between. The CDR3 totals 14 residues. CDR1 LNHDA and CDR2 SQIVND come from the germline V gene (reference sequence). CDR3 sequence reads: CASSPGDSSYEQYF. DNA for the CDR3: TGTGCCAGTAGTCCGGGGGACAGTTCCTACGAGCAGTACTTC.

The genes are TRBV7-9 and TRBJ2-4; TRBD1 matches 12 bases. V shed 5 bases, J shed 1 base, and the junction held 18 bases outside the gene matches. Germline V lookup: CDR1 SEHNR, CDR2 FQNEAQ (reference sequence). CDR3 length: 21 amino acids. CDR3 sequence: CASSTGTGGLPGAWAKNIQYF. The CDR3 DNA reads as TGTGCCAGCAGCACCGGGACAGGGGGCCTGCCTGGGGCCTGGGCCAAAAACATTCAGTACTTC. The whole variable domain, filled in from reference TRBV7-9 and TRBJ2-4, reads DTGVSQNPRHKITKRGQNVTFRCDPISEHNRLYWYRQTLGQGPEFLTYFQNEAQLEKSRLLSDRFSAERPKGSFSTLEIQRTEQGDSAMYLCASSTGTGGLPGAWAKNIQYFGAGTRLSVL.

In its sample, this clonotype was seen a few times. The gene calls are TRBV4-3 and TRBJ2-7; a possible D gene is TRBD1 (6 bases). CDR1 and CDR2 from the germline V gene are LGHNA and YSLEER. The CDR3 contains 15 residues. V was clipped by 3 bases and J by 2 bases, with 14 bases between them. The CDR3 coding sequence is TGCGCCAGCAGCCAGGGTAGACAGGCGACCTACGAGCAGTACTTC. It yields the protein CASSQGRQATYEQYF.

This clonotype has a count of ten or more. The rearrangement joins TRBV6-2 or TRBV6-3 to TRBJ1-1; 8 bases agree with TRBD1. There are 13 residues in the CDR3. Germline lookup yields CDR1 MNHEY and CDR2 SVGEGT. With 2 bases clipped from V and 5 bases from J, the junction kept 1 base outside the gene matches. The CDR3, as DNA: TGTGCCAGCAGTTACGGGACAGGAACTGAAGCTTTCTTT. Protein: CASSYGTGTEAFF.

The CDR3 reads CASSPGKQPQHF. In nucleotides, the CDR3 is TGTGCCAGCAGTCCGGGAAAGCAGCCCCAGCATTTT. The rearrangement links TRBV6-6 to TRBJ1-5; no firm D call. The CDR3 has 12 residues. CDR1 and CDR2 from the germline V gene are MNHNY and SVGAGI (reference sequence). The V and J ends lost 5 bases and 7 bases respectively, with 9 bases between them.

CDR3 DNA sequence: TGTGCCAGCAGATCCCCTCTAGCGGGAGGAAACAATGAGCAGTTCTTC. It specifies CASRSPLAGGNNEQFF. V is TRBV2 and J is TRBJ2-1; 11 positions agree with TRBD2. V dropped 6 bases and J dropped 5; count of bases not matched to a gene: 9. CDR1 SNHLY and CDR2 FYNNEI come from the germline V gene. CDR3 length: 16 residues.

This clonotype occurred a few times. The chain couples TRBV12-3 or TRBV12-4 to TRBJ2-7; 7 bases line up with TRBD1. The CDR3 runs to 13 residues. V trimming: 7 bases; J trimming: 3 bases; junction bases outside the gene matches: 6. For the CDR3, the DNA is TGTGCCAGCATGGGGACAGAGTTCTACGAGCAGTACTTC. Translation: CASMGTEFYEQYF.

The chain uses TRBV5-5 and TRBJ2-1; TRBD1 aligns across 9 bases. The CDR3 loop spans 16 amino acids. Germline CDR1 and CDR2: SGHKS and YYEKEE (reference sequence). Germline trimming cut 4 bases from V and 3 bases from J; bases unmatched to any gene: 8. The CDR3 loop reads CASSHPGQGFYNEQFF. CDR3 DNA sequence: TGTGCCAGCAGCCACCCGGGACAGGGTTTCTACAATGAGCAGTTCTTC. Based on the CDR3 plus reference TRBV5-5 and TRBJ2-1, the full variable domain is DAGVTQSPTHLIKTRGQQVTLRCSPISGHKSVSWYQQVLGQGPQFIFQYYEKEERGRGNFPDRFSARQFPNYSSELNVNALLLGDSALYLCASSHPGQGFYNEQFFGPGTRLTVL.

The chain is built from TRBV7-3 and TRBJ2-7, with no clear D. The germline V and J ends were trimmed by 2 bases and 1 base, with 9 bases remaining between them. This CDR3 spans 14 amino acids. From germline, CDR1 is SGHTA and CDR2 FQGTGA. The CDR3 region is CASSLGVGSYEQYF. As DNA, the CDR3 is TGTGCCAGCAGCTTAGGCGTTGGTTCCTACGAGCAGTACTTC. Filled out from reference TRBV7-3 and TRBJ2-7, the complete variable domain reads GAGVSQTPSNKVTEKGKYVELRCDPISGHTALYWYRQSLGQGPEFLIYFQGTGAADDSGLPNDRFFAVRPEGSVSTLKIQRTERGDSAVYLCASSLGVGSYEQYFGPGTRLTVT.

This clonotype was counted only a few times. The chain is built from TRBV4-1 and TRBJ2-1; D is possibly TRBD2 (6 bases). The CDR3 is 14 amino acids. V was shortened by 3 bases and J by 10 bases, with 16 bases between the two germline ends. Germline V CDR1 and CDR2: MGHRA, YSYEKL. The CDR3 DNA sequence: TGCGCCAGCAGCCAGGGGACTTTCGTTGGAGAGCAGTTCTTC. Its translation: CASSQGTFVGEQFF.

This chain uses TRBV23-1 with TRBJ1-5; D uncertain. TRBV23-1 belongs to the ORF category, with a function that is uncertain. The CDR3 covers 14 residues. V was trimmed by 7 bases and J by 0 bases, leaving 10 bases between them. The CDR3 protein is CASKAGDSNQPQHF. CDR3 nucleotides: TGCGCCAGCAAAGCCGGTGATAGCAATCAGCCCCAGCATTTT.